This is a list of T cell receptor beta chains from one sample in a study of T cell responses to AZD1222 COVID-19 vaccine. TCRdb's table, derived via immunoSEQ multiplex PCR, lists solely in-frame clones and lacks some. The sample lists around 150,000 clones, approximately 90% occurring once. Specimen: peripheral blood, collected 28 days after the second AZD1222 dose. Source of these receptors: an adult who received the AZD1222 COVID-19 vaccine. CDR3s include the opening cysteine and the closing phenylalanine or tryptophan. A D gene is named only where the DNA matches it firmly. Part of the rows lack a size; the others show once, few, many or a class for expanded clones.

TRBJ1-1 | TRBD1 | . | TRBV7-9 | TGTGCCAGCAGATTGGAGGGGGCGGGTACTGAAGCTTTCTTT | CASRLEGAGTEAFF
TRBJ1-6 | TRBD1 | . | TRBV11-2 | TGTGCCAGCAGTGGTCCCGGGACAGCGAATAATTCACCCCTCCACTTT | CASSGPGTANNSPLHF
TRBJ2-7 | . | few | TRBV7-9 | TGTGCCAGCAGCTTATCGGGAGAGCAGTACTTC | CASSLSGEQYF
TRBJ2-3 | TRBD1 | . | TRBV27 | TGTGCCAGCAGTCGTCCCGGGACAGGGAGCACAGATACGCAGTATTTT | CASSRPGTGSTDTQYF
TRBJ1-1 | TRBD1 | . | TRBV5-1 | TGCGCCAGCAGCCCCGGGACAGGGAGGACTGAAGCTTTCTTT | CASSPGTGRTEAFF
TRBJ2-1 | TRBD2 | . | TRBV4-2 | TGTGCCAGCAGCCGATGGGCTAGCGGGGGGGGGAGCTCCTACAATGAGCAGTTCTTC | CASSRWASGGGSSYNEQFF
TRBJ2-5 | TRBD1 | . | TRBV7-9 | TGTGCCAGCAGCTCTAGGGGGACAGGGAGAGAGACCCAGTACTTC | CASSSRGTGRETQYF
TRBJ2-1 | . | once | TRBV21-1 | TGTGCCAGCAGATGGCCATTTGAGCAGTTCTTC | CASRWPFEQFF
TRBJ2-3 | TRBD2 | . | TRBV7-9 | TGTGCCAGCAGCCCCCGCGGGTTACTAGCGAATACGCAGTATTTT | CASSPRGLLANTQYF
TRBJ1-2 | TRBD1 | . | TRBV7-2 | TGTGCCAGCAGCGCCAGGGGGCAGAACTATGGCTACACCTTC | CASSARGQNYGYTF
TRBJ1-1 | . | few | TRBV7-2 | TGTGCCAGCAGCCTCAACTCCTTGGAAGAAGCTTTCTTT | CASSLNSLEEAFF
TRBJ2-1 | . | . | TRBV7-3 | TGTGCCAGCAGCCTACAGGGTTACAATGAGCAGTTCTTC | CASSLQGYNEQFF